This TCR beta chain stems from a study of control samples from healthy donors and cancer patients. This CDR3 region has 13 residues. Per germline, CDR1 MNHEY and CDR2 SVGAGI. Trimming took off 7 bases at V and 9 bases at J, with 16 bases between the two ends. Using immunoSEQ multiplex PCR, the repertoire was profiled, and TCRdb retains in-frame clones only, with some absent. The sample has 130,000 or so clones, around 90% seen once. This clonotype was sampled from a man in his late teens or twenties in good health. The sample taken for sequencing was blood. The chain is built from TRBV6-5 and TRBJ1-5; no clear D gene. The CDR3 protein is CASTTPRSSPQHF. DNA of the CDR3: TGTGCCAGCACTACGCCACGGAGTTCGCCCCAGCATTTT.